This TCR beta chain was identified during a study of T cells expressing NK-cell markers. TCRdb re-called the 5' RACE reads; every CDR3 protein appears as one record, without DNA. The table gives 690 or so distinct CDR3 sequences; the top ten clones make up around 80% of it. The sequenced sample was blood T cells: a sorted CD56 or NKG2C T cell subset, CD4+ or CD8+ T cells, or bulk PBMC T cells (not recorded which). This clonotype was sampled from a man aged 18 to 70 in good health.

The CDR3 spells CASSHFSGGANTGELFF. The chain uses TRBV3-1 and TRBJ2-2; the D gene TCRdb calls, TRBD2, cannot be checked with no DNA. From germline, CDR1 is LGHDT and CDR2 YNNKEL (reference sequence). The CDR3 covers 17 residues.